This T cell receptor beta chain was captured by sequencing in a study of human T cells and chemical hapten exposure. Study overall: The study traced per-sample TCR yield variation mainly to small differences in pooled library volumes. Study-level results: The number of TCRs above 1 in 1000 frequency did not change after DPC sensitization.

The study extracted total RNA from unfractionated whole blood. Germline CDR1 reads SGDLS; CDR2 reads YYNGEE. V shed 4 bases, J shed 8 bases, and the junction held 13 bases outside the gene matches. The CDR3 is made up of 16 amino acids. Per the study methods: TCRs per sample had a median of approximately 96,000 and ranged from 23,224 to 690,600. One entry per CDR3 protein, called by TCRdb with MiXCR from the 5' RACE reads. None of the V and J calls come from the authors' own analysis; TCRdb made them. The data contain 80,000 or so distinct CDR3 sequences, roughly 15% of them singletons. Comment on this clonotype: Its antigen remains unidentified.

This chain uses TRBV9 with TRBJ2-3, with 10 positions matching TRBD1. The TCR originated in a female donor in good health. The CDR3 DNA reads TGTGCCAGCAGCCCGACCGGGACAGGGGCCGATACTACGCAGTATTTT. It codes for CASSPTGTGADTTQYF.